This T cell receptor beta chain was sequenced for a study of CD8 T cells in ankylosing spondylitis. The germline gives CDR1 MNHEY, CDR2 SVGEGT. The CDR3 length is 12 residues. Trimming shortened V by 2 bases and J by 8 bases, and 9 bases separated the two germline ends. Preparation of TCR beta libraries was done by quantitative 5'-RACE with molecular barcodes. One entry per CDR3 protein results from TCRdb running MiXCR on the 5' RACE reads. This sample yields hundreds of thousands of distinct CDR3 sequences, of which roughly 12% are seen a single time; 0.51% belongs to the top ten. Findings and limits, study-wide: A TCR beta motif of 8 or 9 highly homologous variants appeared characteristic of ankylosing spondylitis blood. Reportedly, matched ankylosing spondylitis synovial fluid was significantly enriched for disease-linked clones.

In the case of this clonotype: What it recognizes is unknown.

This receptor was obtained from a male donor with ankylosing spondylitis. V usage is TRBV6-2 or TRBV6-3 and J usage is TRBJ1-2; D is unresolved. Material for sequencing was blood, either unsorted or a sorted T cell fraction (not recorded which). The CDR3 is CASSYGGSGYTF. The CDR3 nucleotides read TGTGCCAGCAGTTACGGAGGGTCCGGCTACACCTTC.